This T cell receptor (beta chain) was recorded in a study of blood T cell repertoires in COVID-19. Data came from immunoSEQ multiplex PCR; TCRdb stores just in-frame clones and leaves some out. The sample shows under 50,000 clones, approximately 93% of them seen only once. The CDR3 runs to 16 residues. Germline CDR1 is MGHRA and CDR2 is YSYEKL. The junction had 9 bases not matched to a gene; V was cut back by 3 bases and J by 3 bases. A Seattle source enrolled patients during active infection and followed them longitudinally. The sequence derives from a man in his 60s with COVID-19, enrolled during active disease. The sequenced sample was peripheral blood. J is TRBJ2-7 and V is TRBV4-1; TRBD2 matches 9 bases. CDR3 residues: CASSQAIASGIYEQYF. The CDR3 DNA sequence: TGCGCCAGCAGCCAGGCAATAGCTAGCGGGATCTACGAGCAGTACTTC.